The 30 T cell receptor beta chains presented below share a single source sample, sequenced in a study of blood T cell repertoires in COVID-19. Profiling relied on immunoSEQ multiplex PCR, and the TCRdb table lists in-frame clones only, not all of them. Of around 220,000 clones listed, approximately 80% are singletons. Sequenced: peripheral blood. These receptors all stem from a woman of 80 years or more with COVID-19, enrolled during active disease.

The chain uses TRBV19 and TRBJ1-3; 7 bases are shared with TRBD1. The CDR3 is made up of 17 amino acids. The V segment lost 5 bases and the J segment 4 bases; nucleotides outside the gene matches: 14. CDR1 and CDR2 (germline): LNHDA, SQIVND (reference sequence). DNA of the CDR3: TGTGCCAGTAGTTACGCCGGACGACAGGGAAGGGGAAACACCATATATTTT. This gives the protein CASSYAGRQGRGNTIYF.

This clone appeared once. The CDR3 DNA is TGTGCCACCAGGGGGGGGGCCTACGAGCAGTACTTC. Encoded protein: CATRGGAYEQYF. The chain has TRBV15 and TRBJ2-7, with 7 bases that match TRBD2. This CDR3 contains 12 residues. The V and J ends lost 6 bases and 2 bases, in that order; junction bases with no gene match: 1. Germline CDR1 LNHNV, CDR2 YYDKDF (reference sequence).

The chain uses TRBV9 and TRBJ2-1; unclear D gene. Germline V lookup: CDR1 SGDLS, CDR2 YYNGEE. This CDR3 has 18 residues. V shed 1 base and J shed 0 bases, with 17 bases lying between them. The CDR3 is CASSVRSAVRSSYNEQFF. For the CDR3, the DNA is TGTGCCAGCAGCGTAAGAAGTGCCGTGAGGAGCTCCTACAATGAGCAGTTCTTC.

The chain is built from TRBV18 and TRBJ2-6; 8 nucleotides align to TRBD1. Germline V gene lookup returns CDR1 KGHSH and CDR2 LQKENI. CDR3 length: 16 amino acids. The junction had 5 bases not matched to a gene; V was cut back by 6 bases and J by 1 base. This chain's CDR3 is CASSQGASSGANVLTF. In nucleotides, the CDR3 is TGTGCCAGCTCGCAGGGGGCTTCGTCTGGGGCCAACGTCCTGACTTTC. Combining the CDR3 with reference TRBV18 and TRBJ2-6 gives the whole variable domain NAGVMQNPRHLVRRRGQEARLRCSPMKGHSHVYWYRQLPEEGLKFMVYLQKENIIDESGMPKERFSAEFPKEGPSILRIQQVVRGDSAAYFCASSQGASSGANVLTFGAGSRLTVL.

The J gene is TRBJ1-5, the V gene TRBV24-1; possible D gene TRBD1, 5 bases. Germline CDR1 and CDR2: KGHDR and SFDVKD. Trimming took 4 bases from V and 11 from J, leaving 14 bases between them. The CDR3 contains 13 residues. Written as DNA, the CDR3 is TGTGCCACCAGTGACAGGACATTCTCGGCCCAGCATTTT. It codes for CATSDRTFSAQHF.

The rearrangement joins TRBV14 to TRBJ2-1, with 7 nucleotides matching TRBD2. The germline gives CDR1 SGHDN, CDR2 FVKESK. CDR3 length: 16 amino acids. J gave up 0 bases and V 3 bases, and 5 bases lay outside the gene matches. The CDR3 loop is CASSQLGGSSYNEQFF. For the CDR3, the DNA is TGTGCCAGCAGCCAGTTGGGCGGGAGCTCCTACAATGAGCAGTTCTTC.

This clone came up once. V usage is TRBV7-9 and J usage is TRBJ2-1; D is undetermined. With 6 bases removed from V and 0 bases from J, the gap between germline ends came to 12 bases. Germline V gene data show CDR1 as SEHNR and CDR2 as FQNEAQ (reference sequence). The CDR3 spans 15 residues. The CDR3 DNA is TGTGCCAGCAGGACACCCCTTAGCTCCTACAATGAGCAGTTCTTC. It yields the protein CASRTPLSSYNEQFF. The variable domain in full, with the rest retrieved from reference TRBV7-9 and TRBJ2-1, is DTGVSQNPRHKITKRGQNVTFRCDPISEHNRLYWYRQTLGQGPEFLTYFQNEAQLEKSRLLSDRFSAERPKGSFSTLEIQRTEQGDSAMYLCASRTPLSSYNEQFFGPGTRLTVL.

The chain has TRBV3-1 (or the pseudogene TRBV3-2) and TRBJ1-2; 8 nucleotides match TRBD1. The CDR3 totals 13 residues. J was trimmed by 7 bases and V by 0 bases; bases with no gene match: 1. Germline assignment: CDR1 LGHDT and CDR2 YNNKEL (reference sequence). The CDR3 DNA reads TGTGCCAGCAGCCAAGACAGGGGGCTTGGCTACACCTTC. Residues: CASSQDRGLGYTF.

This clone occurred a few times. The gene calls are TRBV25-1 and TRBJ1-5; a weak D match, TRBD1 (6 bases). Trimming removed 5 bases at V and 0 bases at J, with 11 bases between. CDR3 size: 15 residues. Per germline, CDR1 MGHDK and CDR2 SYGVNS. Here the CDR3 reads CASSSGHYSNQPQHF. In DNA, the CDR3 is TGTGCCAGCAGTTCGGGACACTATAGCAATCAGCCCCAGCATTTT.

This rearrangement joins TRBV7-3 to TRBJ2-3; 9 bases map to TRBD2. Germline CDR1 and CDR2: SGHTA and FQGTGA. V trimming: 6 bases; J trimming: 2 bases; junction bases outside the gene matches: 6. The CDR3 is made up of 15 amino acids. In DNA form, the CDR3 reads TGTGCCAGCAGTCCTAAGCGGGGGGACACAGATACGCAGTATTTT. Translated: CASSPKRGDTDTQYF.

This chain connects TRBV1 to TRBJ2-7; the table names TRBD2, a call not compared with the DNA. TRBV1 is given as a pseudogene. The CDR3 is 13 residues long. This chain's CDR3 is CTSSPMAGGEQYF. CDR3 coding DNA: TGCACCAGCAGCCCAATGGCCGGGGGCGAGCAGTACTTC.

The J gene is TRBJ1-1, the V gene TRBV5-1; D is perhaps TRBD1 (6 bases). Trimming removed 0 bases at V and 5 bases at J, with 11 bases between. CDR1 is SGHRS, CDR2 YFSETQ, per germline. This CDR3 is 14 amino acids long. CDR3 amino acids: CASSLETGWTEAFF. In DNA, the CDR3 is TGCGCCAGCAGCTTGGAAACAGGGTGGACTGAAGCTTTCTTT.

The chain joins TRBV7-8 to TRBJ2-7; no clear D gene. Germline V gene data show CDR1 as SGHVS and CDR2 as FQNEAQ. V lost 0 bases, J lost 0 bases, and 6 bases lay in between. The CDR3 runs 14 residues. CDR3 amino acids: CASSLAASSYEQYF. The CDR3 DNA reads as TGTGCCAGCAGCTTAGCGGCTAGCTCCTACGAGCAGTACTTC.

The chain recombines TRBV4-1 with TRBJ1-1; tentative D call: TRBD1 (5 bases). Germline assignment: CDR1 MGHRA and CDR2 YSYEKL. CDR3 length equals 15 residues. With 4 bases removed from V and 1 base from J, the gap between germline ends came to 13 bases. CDR3 sequence reads: CASSPGASRNTEAFF. The CDR3 coding sequence is TGCGCCAGCAGCCCTGGGGCGTCTAGGAACACTGAAGCTTTCTTT.

The chain links TRBV14 to TRBJ2-3; 10 bases match TRBD2. The ends lost 1 base at V and 3 bases at J; junction bases unmatched: 7. This CDR3 comprises 17 residues. Per germline, CDR1 SGHDN and CDR2 FVKESK. In DNA, the CDR3 is TGTGCCAGCAGCCAAGTGGGTCTAGCGGGGGTTACAGATACGCAGTATTTT. Translated: CASSQVGLAGVTDTQYF.

V and J are TRBV6-1 and TRBJ1-6; possible D gene TRBD1, 5 bases. Germline assignment: CDR1 MNHNS and CDR2 SASEGT. This CDR3 has 17 amino acids. V lost 1 base and J lost 0, with 10 bases in between. CDR3: CASSEGGGSSYNSPLHF. As DNA, the CDR3 is TGTGCCAGCAGTGAAGGTGGGGGGAGCTCCTATAATTCACCCCTCCACTTT.

The rearrangement uses TRBV28 and TRBJ2-1; TRBD1 is a possible D gene (6 bases). The germline CDR1 and CDR2 sequences are MDHEN and SYDVKM. This CDR3 region has 14 residues. The V and J ends lost 5 bases and 12 bases respectively, with 20 bases between them. The CDR3 is CASSPAPGTGRQFF. The CDR3 DNA sequence: TGTGCCAGCAGTCCCGCCCCAGGCACAGGGAGGCAGTTCTTC.

The chain is built from TRBV7-3 and TRBJ1-2; no reliable D call. The V end lost 5 bases, the J end lost 0 bases, and 10 bases lay between the germline ends. The CDR3 is 14 residues long. In germline, CDR1 is SGHTA, CDR2 FQGTGA. CDR3 region: CASSILAANYGYTF. The CDR3 DNA reads as TGTGCCAGCAGCATCTTGGCCGCTAACTATGGCTACACCTTC.

V gene TRBV14 combines with J gene TRBJ2-1; 10 positions agree with TRBD1. The V gene's germline CDR1 is SGHDN and CDR2 FVKESK. V gave up 6 bases and J gave up 5 bases; unmatched junction bases: 7. The CDR3 spans 15 residues. CDR3 in amino acids: CASSDLDRGDNEQFF. Here the CDR3 DNA reads TGTGCCAGCAGTGACTTGGACAGGGGGGACAATGAGCAGTTCTTC.

The chain employs TRBV4-2 and TRBJ2-7; 7 bases match TRBD2. Germline assignment: CDR1 LGHNA and CDR2 YNFKEQ. Unmatched junction bases numbered 11, after V lost 4 bases and J lost 2 bases. The CDR3 is 16 amino acids. The CDR3 coding sequence is TGTGCCAGCAGCCCCGATCGACTAGCTCTCACCTACGAGCAGTACTTC. Its translation: CASSPDRLALTYEQYF.

This clone was recorded only once. The V gene is TRBV5-1, the J gene TRBJ2-2, with D tentatively TRBD2 (6 bases). Germline assignment: CDR1 SGHRS and CDR2 YFSETQ. V was cut by 5 bases and J by 3 bases, with 8 bases left in between. CDR3 length equals 13 residues. The DNA of the CDR3 is TGCGCCAGCAGGGAGGGTGACACCGGGGAGCTGTTTTTT. Translation: CASREGDTGELFF.

The rearrangement links TRBV6-5 to TRBJ2-5, with 7 bases fitting TRBD1. V was pared by 6 bases and J by 3 bases, with 10 bases of the junction left unmatched. In germline, CDR1 is MNHEY, CDR2 SVGAGI. CDR3 size: 15 residues. The CDR3 DNA reads TGTGCCAGCAGACCCGGTGAGACAGGGAAAGAGACCCAGTACTTC. Translating it yields CASRPGETGKETQYF.

The chain is built from TRBV2 and TRBJ1-1; D is uncertain. Germline V gives CDR1 SNHLY, CDR2 FYNNEI. V was shortened by 7 bases and J by 2 bases, with 11 bases between the two germline ends. The CDR3 length is 13 residues. The CDR3, as DNA: TGTGCCAGCAACACGGCGGGTAACACTGAAGCTTTCTTT. Its translation: CASNTAGNTEAFF.

CDR3 sequence reads: CASSERQAPVAGNTIYF. DNA for the CDR3: TGTGCCAGCAGTGAAAGGCAGGCGCCGGTAGCTGGAAACACCATATATTTT. V and J are TRBV2 and TRBJ1-3; D is ambiguous. The CDR3 has 17 amino acids. In germline, CDR1 is SNHLY, CDR2 FYNNEI. The ends were cut back, 2 bases at V and 2 bases at J, with 16 bases in the middle.

The V gene is TRBV18, the J gene TRBJ2-7; a possible D gene is TRBD1 (5 bases). V gave up 3 bases and J gave up 3 bases, with 18 bases separating them. CDR3 length: 16 residues. From germline, CDR1 is KGHSH and CDR2 LQKENI. The chain's CDR3 is CASSPPRPPDSYEQYF. In DNA form, the CDR3 reads TGTGCCAGCTCACCCCCCAGGCCCCCCGACAGCTACGAGCAGTACTTC. Full variable domain (remainder filled in from reference TRBV18 and TRBJ2-7): NAGVMQNPRHLVRRRGQEARLRCSPMKGHSHVYWYRQLPEEGLKFMVYLQKENIIDESGMPKERFSAEFPKEGPSILRIQQVVRGDSAAYFCASSPPRPPDSYEQYFGPGTRLTVT.

This clone was seen once. This sequence joins TRBV5-4 and TRBJ2-7; weak D call: TRBD1 (5 bases). CDR3 length equals 15 residues. Looked up from germline, CDR1 is SGHNT and CDR2 is YYREEE (reference sequence). With 2 bases removed from V and 5 bases from J, the gap between germline ends came to 17 bases. CDR3 loop: CASSFRTQDPHEQYF. The CDR3 DNA reads as TGTGCCAGCAGCTTCCGGACACAAGATCCCCACGAGCAGTACTTC.

The gene calls are TRBV28 and TRBJ1-1; TRBD1 aligns across 7 bases. The CDR3 has 14 residues. J was trimmed by 1 base and V by 5 bases; bases with no gene match: 4. Germline V gene lookup returns CDR1 MDHEN and CDR2 SYDVKM. CDR3: CASSPYRGNTEAFF. In nucleotides, the CDR3 is TGTGCCAGCAGTCCGTACAGGGGGAACACTGAAGCTTTCTTT.

This chain links TRBV10-3 with TRBJ1-3; D unresolved. The CDR3 is made up of 15 amino acids. V was shortened by 4 bases and J by 0 bases, with 10 bases between the two germline ends. Germline-derived CDR1 and CDR2 are ENHRY and SYGVKD. The CDR3 nucleotides read TGTGCCATCAGTGGAAACAGCTACTCTGGAAACACCATATATTTT. As protein: CAISGNSYSGNTIYF.

J is TRBJ1-5 and V is TRBV5-8, with a possible D match to TRBD1 (5 bases). V lost 3 bases to trimming and J lost 6 bases, with 10 bases between them. Per germline, CDR1 SGHTS and CDR2 YDEGEE. This CDR3 has 13 amino acids. DNA for the CDR3: TGTGCCAGCAGCTCGGGACTTGCTCAGCCCCAGCATTTT. This gives the protein CASSSGLAQPQHF.

This clone appeared a single time. This chain connects TRBV6-5 to TRBJ1-5; D perhaps matches TRBD1 (5 bases). CDR1 and CDR2 (germline): MNHEY, SVGAGI. V was clipped by 3 bases and J by 5 bases, with 11 bases between them. There are 14 residues in the CDR3. This CDR3 is CASSYWQGDQPQHF. In DNA form, the CDR3 reads TGTGCCAGCAGTTATTGGCAGGGTGATCAGCCCCAGCATTTT.